This TCR beta chain was identified in a study of blood T cell repertoires in COVID-19. Study at large: Italy, Spain and the United States were the sources of the convalescent and acute COVID-19 samples.

Per the authors' pipeline: Estimated nucleated cell counts came from reference gene primer amplification. TCRdb's copy holds only in-frame clones and misses some; the assay was immunoSEQ multiplex PCR. V, J and clone size were drawn from that table, and D and trimming were deduced from the DNA. The data contain hundreds of thousands of clones, 86% of them singletons. This clone was recorded a few times. J was trimmed by 2 bases and V by 5 bases; bases with no gene match: 7. The length of the CDR3 is 15 residues. The sequence was collected from a man between 35 and 55 years old who had recovered from COVID-19. The chain has TRBV23-1 and TRBJ2-7, with 9 bases identical to TRBD1. TRBV23-1 is designated an ORF whose function remains uncertain. The specimen was PBMCs or T cells enriched from blood (not recorded which). The CDR3 bases are TGCGCCAGCAGTTCCCGGGACAGGGCCGCCTACGAGCAGTACTTC. Protein sequence: CASSSRDRAAYEQYF.